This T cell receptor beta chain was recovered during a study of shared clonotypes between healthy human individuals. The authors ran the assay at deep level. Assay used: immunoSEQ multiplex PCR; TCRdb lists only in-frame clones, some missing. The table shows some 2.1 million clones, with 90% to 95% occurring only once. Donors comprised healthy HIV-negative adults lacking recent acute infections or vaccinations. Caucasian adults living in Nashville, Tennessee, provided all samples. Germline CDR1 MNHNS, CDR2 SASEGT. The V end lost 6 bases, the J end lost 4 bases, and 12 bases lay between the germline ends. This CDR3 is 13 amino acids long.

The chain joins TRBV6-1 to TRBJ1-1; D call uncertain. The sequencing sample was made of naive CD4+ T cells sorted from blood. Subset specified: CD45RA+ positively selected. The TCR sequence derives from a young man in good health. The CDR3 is CASRRQAFTEAFF. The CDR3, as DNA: TGTGCCAGCAGGAGACAAGCCTTCACTGAAGCTTTCTTT.